The sample holds many counts of the clone carrying this T cell receptor beta chain. This sample is part of a study of Graves' ophthalmopathy and Graves' hyperthyroidism. TCR beta CDR3 amplification used RNA transcripts. HTBI primers were used in a first-round RT-PCR, which preceded a second-round multiplex PCR. TCRdb re-derived calls from the multiplex PCR reads in MiXCR, one entry per CDR3 protein. The table lists about 700,000 distinct CDR3 sequences, over 40% of them singletons. Looked up from germline, CDR1 is MGHDK and CDR2 is SYGVNS. The CDR3 totals 13 residues. V was pared by 10 bases and J by 0 bases, with 9 bases between.

The sample taken for sequencing was peripheral blood. This TCR derives from an adult man with Graves' ophthalmopathy. The chain is built from TRBV25-1 and TRBJ2-2; unclear D gene. CDR3 nucleotides: TGTGCCACCTCACAAGCGAACACCGGGGAGCTGTTTTTT. This translates into CATSQANTGELFF.